What follows describes a single T cell receptor (beta chain). Antigen specificity is unknown. This sample is part of a study of CXCR3-negative and CXCR3-positive naive CD8 T cells. Preparation of TRB cDNA libraries relied on 5' RACE carrying UMI labels. TCRdb processed the 5' RACE reads again and assigns one entry to each CDR3 protein, with no DNA. Its table lists tens of thousands of distinct CDR3 sequences. The study's findings and limits: A higher hydrophobicity marked the TRB CDR3s of CXCR3-positive naive cells versus CXCR3-negative naive cells.

Germline lookup yields CDR1 SQVTM and CDR2 ANQGSEA. CDR3 size: 13 residues. Material: naive CXCR3+ CD8+ T cells from blood. Subset meaning: CD45RO-CCR7+CD27+CD95- naive CD8+ T cells expressing CXCR3 (TNR3+). The sequence derives from a human donor in good health. Some clones in this sample may be carry-over from other donors' samples. The chain combines TRBV29-1 with TRBJ2-1; TCRdb picks TRBD1, but there is no DNA to check that call. The CDR3 region is CSVEVAGVNEQFF.